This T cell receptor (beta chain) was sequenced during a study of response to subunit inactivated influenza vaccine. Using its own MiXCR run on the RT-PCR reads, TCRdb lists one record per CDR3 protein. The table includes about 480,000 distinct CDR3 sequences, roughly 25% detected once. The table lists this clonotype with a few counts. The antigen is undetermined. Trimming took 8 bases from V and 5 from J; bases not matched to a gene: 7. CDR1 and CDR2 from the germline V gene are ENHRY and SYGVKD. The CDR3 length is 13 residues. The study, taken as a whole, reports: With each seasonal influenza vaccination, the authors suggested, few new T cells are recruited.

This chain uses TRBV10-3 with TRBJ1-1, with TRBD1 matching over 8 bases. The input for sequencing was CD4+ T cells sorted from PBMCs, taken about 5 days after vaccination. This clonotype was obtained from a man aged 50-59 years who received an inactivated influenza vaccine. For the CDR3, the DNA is TGTGCCATCTCTCAGGACAGGGAAACTGAAGCTTTCTTT. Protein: CAISQDRETEAFF.